This TCR beta chain is from a study of Ad26.COV2.S vaccination and SARS-CoV-2 variants. Study at large: Into the muscle, Ad26.COV2.S was dosed once or twice, 56 days apart. General observations from the study: Once vaccination had occurred, spike-specific CD8+ and CD4+ T cell responses reportedly showed substantial breadth. There was a possibility that the TCR breadth and depth analyses underestimated total T cell responses.

The sample's treatment: over 15 received Ad26.COV2.S at low or high dose, single or two shots; 5 received placebo; per-sample allocation not given. Sampling was done on day 63 after the first vaccine or placebo injection. An Ad26 vector carrying the Wuhan-strain SARS-CoV-2 spike served as the vaccine. This CDR3 spans 18 amino acids. V lost 6 bases and J 0 bases, leaving 20 bases between the germline ends. CDR1 is MDHEN and CDR2 is SYDVKM in the germline V gene. TCRdb's table, derived via immunoSEQ multiplex PCR, lists solely in-frame clones and lacks some. The table has some 340,000 clones, around four fifths seen once. Worth noting for this clone: Its cognate antigen is unknown.

The specimen was peripheral blood, collected in a trial of Ad26.COV2.S vaccine versus placebo. This sequence originates from a person aged 18-65 years who received the Ad26.COV2.S COVID-19 vaccine or a placebo. This rearrangement joins TRBV28 to TRBJ1-4, with D uncertain. CDR3 region: CASSPRRAAVATNEKLFF. The CDR3, as DNA: TGTGCCAGCAGCCCTCGTCGGGCAGCAGTTGCAACTAATGAAAAACTGTTTTTT.